This TCR beta chain stems from a study of post-analysis software for immune sequencing data. Study-level information: As for disease course, relapsing-remitting, secondary progressive and progressive-relapsing multiple sclerosis were all included. Study outcomes and limitations: Same-batch preparations were strongly co-clustered by F measure. Patients with multiple sclerosis recorded significantly lower normalized Chao1 diversity than controls, the study found. With TRBV5-6, TRBV5-1 and TRBV20-1 included, about five TRBV segments were more frequent in patients than in controls.

Incorporated into the TCR beta cDNA libraries were unique molecular identifiers, which served to reduce PCR and sequencing biases. Each batch of roughly 0.95 to 10 million T cells produced some 450,000 cDNA molecules. TCRdb fed the PCR reads into MiXCR, producing one record per CDR3 protein. The top ten hold around 10% of the sample, which has 450,000 or so distinct CDR3 sequences, around 40% seen once. Trimming stripped 5 bases from V and 10 bases from J, with 8 bases between. Germline assignment: CDR1 SEHNR and CDR2 FQNEAQ (reference sequence). This CDR3 contains 10 residues. A remark on this clonotype: Its antigen is not known.

The TCR originated in a girl between 10 and 17 years old with multiple sclerosis. The rearrangement links TRBV7-9 to TRBJ1-2; tentative D call: TRBD1 (6 bases). The sample taken for sequencing was blood. The CDR3: CASSTGNYTF. DNA for the CDR3: TGTGCCAGCAGCACAGGGAACTACACCTTC. The entire variable domain, with the rest obtained from reference TRBV7-9 and TRBJ1-2, is as follows: DTGVSQNPRHKITKRGQNVTFRCDPISEHNRLYWYRQTLGQGPEFLTYFQNEAQLEKSRLLSDRFSAERPKGSFSTLEIQRTEQGDSAMYLCASSTGNYTFGSGTRLTVV.